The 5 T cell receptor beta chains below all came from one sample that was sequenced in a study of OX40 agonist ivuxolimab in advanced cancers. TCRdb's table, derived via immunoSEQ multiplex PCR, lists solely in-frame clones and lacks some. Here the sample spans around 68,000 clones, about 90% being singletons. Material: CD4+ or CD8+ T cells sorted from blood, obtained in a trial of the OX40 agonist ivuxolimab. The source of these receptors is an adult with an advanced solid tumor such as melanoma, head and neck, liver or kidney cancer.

CDR3 sequence: CSALNGPERMREQYF. As DNA, the CDR3 is TGCAGCGCTCTGAATGGACCCGAACGTATGCGCGAGCAGTACTTC. V gene TRBV29-1 combines with J gene TRBJ2-7; no reliable D call. This CDR3 contains 15 residues. Germline V gene sequence: CDR1 SQVTM, CDR2 ANQGSEA. V dropped 7 bases and J dropped 6 bases, with 25 bases sitting between them.

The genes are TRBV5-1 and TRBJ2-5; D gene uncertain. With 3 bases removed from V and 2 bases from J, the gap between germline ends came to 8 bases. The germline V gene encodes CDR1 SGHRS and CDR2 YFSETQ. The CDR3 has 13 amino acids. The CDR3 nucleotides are TGCGCCAGCAGCTGGGGAACACAAGAGACCCAGTACTTC. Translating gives CASSWGTQETQYF.

For the CDR3, the DNA is TGTGCCAGCAGCGGACCTGGCGGGAGGGCATACAATGAGCAGTTCTTC. Its translation is CASSGPGGRAYNEQFF. This chain joins TRBV13 and TRBJ2-1, with 9 bases aligning to TRBD2. With 5 bases clipped from V and 4 bases from J, the junction kept 9 bases outside the gene matches. The CDR3 is 16 residues long. The germline gives CDR1 PRHDT, CDR2 FYEKMQ (reference sequence).

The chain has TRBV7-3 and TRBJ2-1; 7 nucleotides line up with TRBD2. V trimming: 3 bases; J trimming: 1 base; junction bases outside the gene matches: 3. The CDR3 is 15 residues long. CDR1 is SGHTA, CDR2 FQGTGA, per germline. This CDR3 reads CASSLGGGSYNEQFF. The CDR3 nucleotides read TGTGCCAGCAGCTTGGGCGGGGGATCCTACAATGAGCAGTTCTTC.

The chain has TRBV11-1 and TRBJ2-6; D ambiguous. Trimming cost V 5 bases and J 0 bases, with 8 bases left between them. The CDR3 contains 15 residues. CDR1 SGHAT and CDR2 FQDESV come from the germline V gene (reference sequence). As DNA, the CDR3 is TGTGCCAGCAGCCCCGACACCTCTGGGGCCAACGTCCTGACTTTC. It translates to CASSPDTSGANVLTF. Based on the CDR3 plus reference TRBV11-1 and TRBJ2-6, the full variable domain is EAEVAQSPRYKITEKSQAVAFWCDPISGHATLYWYRQILGQGPELLVQFQDESVVDDSQLPKDRFSAERLKGVDSTLKIQPAELGDSAMYLCASSPDTSGANVLTFGAGSRLTVL.